This TCR beta chain was profiled in a study of blood T cell repertoires in COVID-19 (TCRdb year 2020). For the wider study: The collaborator samples originated in the United States, Italy and Spain and spanned the acute and convalescent phases of COVID-19. Samples were obtained from the ongoing ImmuneRACE study (first 160 participants) and from over a thousand subjects provided by 6 global collaborators. Sample metadata almost always included a de-identified subject ID, COVID-19 status, age in years and sex. The prospective study material was composed of cDNA or gDNA derived from T cells, B-cell-depleted T cells, or PBMCs. Where available, HLA class I and class II types were obtained from metadata supplied by the sample provider rather than from assay-based typing. Deeply sampled blood TCRbeta repertoires from subjects exposed to, actively infected with, or recovered from COVID-19 were included in the dataset. The repertoires were released in a freely available public database intended as a resource for research on the immune response to SARS-CoV-2.

Beyond this particular receptor, the publication reports: How much clinical and demographic metadata was included differed by source and by participant, and the metadata was provided uncurated.

The immunoSEQ Assay, a bias-controlled multiplex PCR, was used to amplify TCRbeta CDR3 regions from genomic DNA. As for the authors' bioinformatics: Within the assay, amplification of reference gene primers was used to estimate how many nucleated cells each sample contained. To quantify the absolute abundance of each unique TCRbeta CDR3 rearrangement, sequence reads were collapsed and filtered. For each sample, productive Simpson clonality was calculated by taking the square root of Simpson's diversity index across productive rearrangements. TCRdb mirrors the immuneACCESS table, restricted to in-frame sequences. Some clones are absent from its copies; in checked studies, under half trace to an unresolved V gene, and the reason for the others is unknown. The V and J calls and the clone size are those of that table, but D and trimming were determined from the DNA. The sample table lists some 410,000 clones, approximately 90% of them with a count of one. The top ten clonotypes cover around 0.95% of the sample.

Points on this clone: This clone's antigen is unknown. There are no base qualities to consult, and no much larger clone falls within one base.

Enrolling through a virtual design, the prospective study's participants ranged in age from roughly 18 to 100 years and lived across around 25 United States geographic areas. Cohort assignment in the prospective study relied on participant-reported clinical history from a screening survey and a study questionnaire. Each participant in the prospective study had whole blood, serum and a nasopharyngeal or oropharyngeal swab collected by mobile phlebotomists. Prospective study participants could optionally give additional blood draws and questionnaires over a roughly 2-month period. Prospective study blood samples were shipped either frozen or at room temperature before DNA extraction. This TCR was recovered from a woman in her twenties or thirties with acute COVID-19. Sequences were obtained from PBMCs or T cells enriched from blood (not recorded which).

The CDR3 protein: CASSQASSLAGGTYNEQFF. The nucleotide sequence is given as TGCGCCAGCAGCCAAGCTTCGTCTCTAGCGGGGGGGACCTACAATGAGCAGTTCTTC. The chain is made from TRBV4-1 and TRBJ2-1, with TRBD2 matching 12 junction bases. Germline trimming: 1 base from V, 2 bases from J; junction bases outside gene matches: 9. Spanning cysteine to phenylalanine, the CDR3 consists of 19 amino acids. The entry retains the CDR3 DNA only, 57 bases that are in frame from base 1. Looking up the germline V gene yields CDR1 MGHRA and CDR2 YSYEKL.